The 14 T cell receptor beta chains given below trace back to one sample, sequenced in a study of blood T cell repertoires in COVID-19. The data were produced by immunoSEQ multiplex PCR, yet TCRdb's version contains in-frame clones alone and is incomplete. The sample lists some 250,000 clones; about 73% were seen once. Sequencing was carried out using peripheral blood. These receptors were collected from a woman older than 75 with acute or convalescent COVID-19.

The chain has TRBV7-9 and TRBJ1-5, with TRBD1 matching 9 bases. With 5 bases clipped from V and 2 bases from J, the junction kept 4 bases outside the gene matches. Germline CDR1 reads SEHNR; CDR2 reads FQNEAQ (reference sequence). The CDR3 sequence is 15 residues long. The CDR3 sequence is CASSRDRVGNQPQHF. DNA for the CDR3: TGTGCCAGCAGCCGGGACAGGGTTGGCAATCAGCCCCAGCATTTT.

The chain employs TRBV19 and TRBJ2-1; 7 bases agree with TRBD2. Germline V gene sequence: CDR1 LNHDA, CDR2 SQIVND (reference sequence). The CDR3 has 18 amino acids. V lost 7 bases to trimming and J lost 0 bases; unmatched junction nucleotides: 15. CDR3 nucleotide sequence: TGTGCCAGTACTAGAGTAGTTGGACTAGGTTCCTCCTACAATGAGCAGTTCTTC. Amino acid sequence: CASTRVVGLGSSYNEQFF.

The chain couples TRBV5-1 to TRBJ2-3, with D perhaps TRBD2 (6 bases). With 1 base removed from V and 2 bases from J, the gap between germline ends came to 8 bases. Germline V CDR1 and CDR2: SGHRS, YFSETQ. The CDR3 runs to 14 residues. CDR3: CASSLLADTDTQYF. The CDR3 nucleotides are TGCGCCAGCAGCTTGTTAGCGGACACAGATACGCAGTATTTT.

The chain joins TRBV18 to TRBJ2-7; D gene unclear. Trimming pared 0 bases from V and 0 bases from J, leaving 6 bases between. The length of the CDR3 is 14 residues. Germline loops: CDR1 KGHSH, CDR2 LQKENI. CDR3 amino acids: CASSPPESSYEQYF. Written as DNA, the CDR3 is TGTGCCAGCTCACCACCGGAGTCCTCCTACGAGCAGTACTTC. The entire variable domain, with the rest obtained from reference TRBV18 and TRBJ2-7, is as follows: NAGVMQNPRHLVRRRGQEARLRCSPMKGHSHVYWYRQLPEEGLKFMVYLQKENIIDESGMPKERFSAEFPKEGPSILRIQQVVRGDSAAYFCASSPPESSYEQYFGPGTRLTVT.

The chain has TRBV10-3 and TRBJ2-7, with 8 bases fitting TRBD2. The germline V gene has CDR1 ENHRY and CDR2 SYGVKD. The CDR3 sequence is 16 residues long. With 7 bases clipped from V and 0 bases from J, the junction kept 11 bases outside the gene matches. In DNA, the CDR3 is TGTGCCATCAAGGCAGGTAGGACTAGCCTCTCCTACGAGCAGTACTTC. This translates into CAIKAGRTSLSYEQYF.

In this sample, this clone turned up a few times. The chain carries TRBV27 and TRBJ2-7; unclear D gene. The CDR3 spans 15 residues. Trimming removed 2 bases at V and 0 bases at J, with 11 bases between. Per the germline V gene, CDR1 is MNHEY and CDR2 is SMNVEV (reference sequence). CDR3 sequence: CASSLLGLSSYEQYF. The CDR3 DNA sequence: TGTGCCAGCAGTTTACTAGGTCTCAGCTCCTACGAGCAGTACTTC.

This chain links TRBV2 with TRBJ2-1; D might be TRBD2 (6 bases). Trimming cost V 2 bases and J 11 bases, with 10 bases left between them. CDR3 size: 12 residues. Germline assignment: CDR1 SNHLY and CDR2 FYNNEI. CDR3 in amino acids: CASSEWGDKQFF. For the CDR3, the DNA is TGTGCCAGCAGTGAATGGGGGGATAAGCAGTTCTTC.

The CDR3 reads CASNRGYVAFF. CDR3 nucleotide sequence: TGTGCCAGTAATCGGGGGTACGTTGCTTTCTTT. The chain uses TRBV19 and TRBJ1-1; tentative D call: TRBD1 (5 bases). The CDR3 is 11 residues long. Per the germline V gene, CDR1 is LNHDA and CDR2 is SQIVND (reference sequence). V was pared by 7 bases and J by 11 bases, with 14 bases between.

The chain links TRBV4-3 to TRBJ2-1, with 7 nucleotides matching TRBD2. Per the germline V gene, CDR1 is LGHNA and CDR2 is YSLEER. The CDR3 is 17 residues long. Trimming removed 0 bases from V and 3 bases from J; junction bases left unmatched: 8. Here the CDR3 reads CASSQDFGRPVYNEQFF. The CDR3 DNA follows: TGCGCCAGCAGCCAAGATTTCGGGAGGCCCGTCTACAATGAGCAGTTCTTC.

The chain recombines TRBV6-6 with TRBJ2-3, with D possibly TRBD2 on 6 matching bases. Per germline, CDR1 MNHNY and CDR2 SVGAGI (reference sequence). The CDR3 length is 16 residues. V gave up 6 bases and J gave up 0 bases, with 16 bases separating them. This CDR3 reads CASRPSGGLSTDTQYF. The CDR3 bases are TGTGCCAGCAGACCCTCTGGGGGACTGAGCACAGATACGCAGTATTTT.

The chain carries TRBV7-2 and TRBJ2-1; 8 bases fit TRBD2. CDR3 size: 16 residues. V lost 1 base, J lost 4 bases, and 6 bases stayed unmatched. The germline V gene encodes CDR1 SGHTA and CDR2 FQGNSA. The CDR3 protein is CASSLELAGRYNEQFF. The DNA of the CDR3 is TGTGCCAGCAGCTTAGAGCTAGCGGGTCGGTACAATGAGCAGTTCTTC.

The V gene is TRBV30, the J gene TRBJ2-7, with 7 nucleotides matching TRBD2. V gave up 0 bases and J gave up 2 bases; unmatched junction bases: 7. CDR3 length: 15 amino acids. Germline V CDR1 and CDR2: GTSNPN, SVGIG (reference sequence). CDR3 sequence reads: CAWSVAGSGTYEQYF. CDR3 in DNA: TGTGCCTGGAGTGTAGCGGGAAGCGGAACCTACGAGCAGTACTTC.

The chain links TRBV15 to TRBJ1-6, with unresolved D. CDR1 and CDR2 (germline): LNHNV, YYDKDF (reference sequence). The CDR3 loop spans 14 amino acids. V was shortened by 1 base and J by 6 bases, with 7 bases between the two germline ends. CDR3 bases: TGTGCCACCAGCAGAGTTCTTTCTAATTCACCCCTCCACTTT. This translates into CATSRVLSNSPLHF.

In the case of this clone: The sample carries other DNA sequences with the same CDR3. The V call is TRBV18, the J call TRBJ1-5, with TRBD1 as a possible D gene (5 bases). V lost 6 bases to trimming and J lost 3 bases, with 9 bases between them. Germline CDR1 and CDR2: KGHSH and LQKENI. CDR3 size: 13 residues. This CDR3 is CASSQGLNQPQHF. Here the CDR3 DNA reads TGTGCCAGCTCCCAGGGTCTCAATCAGCCCCAGCATTTT.